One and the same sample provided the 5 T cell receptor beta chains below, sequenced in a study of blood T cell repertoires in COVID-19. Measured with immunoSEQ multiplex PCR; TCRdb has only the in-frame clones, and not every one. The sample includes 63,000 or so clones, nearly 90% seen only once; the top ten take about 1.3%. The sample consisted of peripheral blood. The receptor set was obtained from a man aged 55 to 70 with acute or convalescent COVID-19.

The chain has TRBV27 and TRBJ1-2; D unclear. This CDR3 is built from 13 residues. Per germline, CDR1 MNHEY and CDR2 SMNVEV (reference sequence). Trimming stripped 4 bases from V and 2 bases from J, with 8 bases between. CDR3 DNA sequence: TGTGCCAGCAGTTCCCTACGCAACTATGGCTACACCTTC. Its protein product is CASSSLRNYGYTF.

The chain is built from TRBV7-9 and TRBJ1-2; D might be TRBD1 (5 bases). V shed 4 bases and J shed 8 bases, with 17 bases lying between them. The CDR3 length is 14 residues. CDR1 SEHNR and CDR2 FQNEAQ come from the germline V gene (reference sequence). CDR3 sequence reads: CASSSGLPFGGYTF. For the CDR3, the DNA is TGTGCCAGCAGCTCGGGACTCCCCTTCGGGGGCTACACCTTC.

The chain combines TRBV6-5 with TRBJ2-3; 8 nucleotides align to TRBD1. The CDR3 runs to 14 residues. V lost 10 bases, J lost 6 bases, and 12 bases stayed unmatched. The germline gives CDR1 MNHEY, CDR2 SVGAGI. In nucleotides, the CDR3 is TGTGCCACCAAGGGACAGGTGGTAGTGGATACGCAGTATTTT. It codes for CATKGQVVVDTQYF.

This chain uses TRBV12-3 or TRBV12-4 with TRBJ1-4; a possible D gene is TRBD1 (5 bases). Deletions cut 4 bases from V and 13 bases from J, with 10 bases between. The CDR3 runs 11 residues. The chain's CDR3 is CASSSGRGLFF. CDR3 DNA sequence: TGTGCCAGCAGTTCAGGGAGGGGACTGTTTTTT.

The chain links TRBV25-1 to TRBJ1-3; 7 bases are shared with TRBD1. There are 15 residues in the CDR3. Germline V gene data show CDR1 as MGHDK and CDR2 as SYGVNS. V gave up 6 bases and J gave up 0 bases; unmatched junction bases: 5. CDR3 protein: CASSNYRGSGNTIYF. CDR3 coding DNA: TGTGCCAGCAGCAATTACAGGGGCTCTGGAAACACCATATATTTT.